Below are 25 T cell receptor beta chains sequenced from a single sample in a study of CXCR3-negative and CXCR3-positive naive CD8 T cells. Study findings and constraints: More hydrophobic TRB CDR3s were found in CXCR3-positive naive cells than in CXCR3-negative naive cells.

5' RACE that incorporated UMI labels was used to prepare the TRB cDNA libraries. TCRdb reprocessed the 5' RACE reads and keeps a single row for each CDR3 protein, giving no DNA. Recorded for this sample: some 100,000 distinct CDR3 sequences. What these receptors recognize is not known. Material for sequencing was naive CXCR3+ CD8+ T cells from blood. The subset is: CD45RO-CCR7+CD27+CD95- naive CD8+ T cells expressing CXCR3 (TNR3+). All receptors derive from a human donor in good health. Some clones in this sample may be carry-over from other donors' samples.

The chain combines TRBV29-1 with TRBJ2-6; TCRdb calls TRBD1, which cannot be checked without DNA. Germline values: CDR1 SQVTM, CDR2 ANQGSEA. The CDR3 runs 16 residues. This CDR3 is CSVYRGGSSGANVLTF.

V usage is TRBV29-1 and J usage is TRBJ2-1. Germline V gene lookup returns CDR1 SQVTM and CDR2 ANQGSEA. This CDR3 region has 14 residues. The CDR3 is CSGWGGVSYNEQFF.

V is TRBV3-2 and J is TRBJ2-2; as DNA is missing, the TRBD1 call by TCRdb cannot be tested. TRBV3-2 is given as a pseudogene. This CDR3 is built from 16 residues. The CDR3 sequence: CASSQGVERGPGELFF.

The rearrangement links TRBV27 to TRBJ2-1. Germline V gives CDR1 MNHEY, CDR2 SMNVEV (reference sequence). The CDR3 contains 14 residues. The chain's CDR3 is CASSLGGFYNEQFF.

This chain joins TRBV14 and TRBJ2-7; TCRdb designates TRBD1, a call that cannot be tested without DNA. CDR3 length: 16 residues. Germline V CDR1 and CDR2: SGHDN, FVKESK. The CDR3 reads CASSQLGGTGLREQYF.

The rearrangement links TRBV5-1 to TRBJ2-1; checking the TCRdb D call of TRBD1 is not possible without DNA. CDR3 length equals 14 residues. The germline V gene has CDR1 SGHRS and CDR2 YFSETQ. The CDR3 loop is CATKPVPPSNEQFF.

The chain links TRBV28 to TRBJ2-7; as DNA is missing, the TRBD2 call by TCRdb cannot be tested. CDR3 length: 15 residues. Germline V gives CDR1 MDHEN, CDR2 SYDVKM. The chain's CDR3 is CASSKLAGVSYEQYF.

The genes are TRBV7-7 and TRBJ2-1; TCRdb calls TRBD1, which cannot be checked without DNA. The CDR3 runs 18 residues. CDR1 is SSHAT, CDR2 FNYEAQ, per germline (reference sequence). CDR3 sequence reads: CASSLEPLGGRVLNEQFF.

The chain has TRBV21-1 and TRBJ2-5; there is no DNA to check the TCRdb D call of TRBD1. TRBV21-1 is assigned pseudogene status. The length of the CDR3 is 17 residues. Here the CDR3 reads CASSKRRTVGWKETQYF.

The rearrangement joins TRBV29-1 to TRBJ1-2; TCRdb's D call of TRBD1 is untestable without DNA. CDR3 length: 15 residues. Germline V gene sequence: CDR1 SQVTM, CDR2 ANQGSEA. The CDR3 protein is CSVEDRRAAPYGYTF.

The chain is built from TRBV27 and TRBJ2-2; TCRdb's assignment of TRBD1 cannot be checked, as there is no DNA. In germline, CDR1 is MNHEY, CDR2 SMNVEV (reference sequence). The CDR3 runs to 16 residues. The CDR3 loop is CASSLRLGGHTGELFF.

The chain links TRBV3-1 to TRBJ2-7. The CDR3 is 11 residues long. Germline lookup yields CDR1 LGHDT and CDR2 YNNKEL (reference sequence). The CDR3 loop is CASSQGQEQYF.

V and J are TRBV12-3 or TRBV12-4 and TRBJ2-1; as DNA is missing, the TRBD2 call by TCRdb cannot be tested. This CDR3 is 16 amino acids long. The CDR3 spells CASSPPSGYTYNEQFF.

CDR3 region: CATSSGGGGPYEQYF. This chain connects TRBV15 to TRBJ2-7; TCRdb calls TRBD1, which cannot be checked without DNA. Germline CDR1 reads LNHNV; CDR2 reads YYDKDF (reference sequence). CDR3 length equals 15 residues.

V usage is TRBV27 and J usage is TRBJ2-1. CDR1 and CDR2 from the germline V gene are MNHEY and SMNVEV (reference sequence). There are 13 residues in the CDR3. CDR3 sequence reads: CASSLSASFEQFF.

The chain uses TRBV7-9 and TRBJ2-7. The germline gives CDR1 SEHNR, CDR2 FQNEAQ (reference sequence). The CDR3 loop spans 12 amino acids. CDR3 amino acids: CASSLVEREQYF.

This rearrangement joins TRBV28 to TRBJ2-3; TCRdb names TRBD1, which stays unverified in the absence of DNA. The CDR3 contains 20 residues. Germline loops: CDR1 MDHEN, CDR2 SYDVKM. The CDR3 here is CASSSPQAGRGQEGTDTQYF. The variable domain in full, completed from reference TRBV28 and TRBJ2-3, reads DVKVTQSSRYLVKRTGEKVFLECVQDMDHENMFWYRQDPGLGLRLIYFSYDVKMKEKGDIPEGYSVSREKKERFSLILESASTNQTSMYLCASSSPQAGRGQEGTDTQYFGPGTRLTVL.

The genes are TRBV28 and TRBJ2-3; no DNA is available, so the TRBD2 call from TCRdb remains unchecked. CDR1 is MDHEN, CDR2 SYDVKM, per germline. This CDR3 region has 19 residues. This chain's CDR3 is CASSLLGVSGGLEGDTQYF.

The CDR3 sequence: CASSVEGVLAGPGVTQYF. The rearrangement uses TRBV9 and TRBJ2-3; the TCRdb call, TRBD2, lacks DNA for checking. The CDR3 loop spans 18 amino acids. From germline, CDR1 is SGDLS and CDR2 YYNGEE.

The rearrangement uses TRBV5-1 and TRBJ2-7. This CDR3 contains 15 residues. Germline V gene sequence: CDR1 SGHRS, CDR2 YFSETQ. The CDR3 region is CASSLFAGGAYEQYF. Full variable domain (outside the CDR3, taken from reference TRBV5-1 and TRBJ2-7): KAGVTQTPRYLIKTRGQQVTLSCSPISGHRSVSWYQQTPGQGLQFLFEYFSETQRNKGNFPGRFSGRQFSNSRSEMNVSTLELGDSALYLCASSLFAGGAYEQYFGPGTRLTVT.

This CDR3 is CASSRTVDSYEQYF. The chain employs TRBV12-3 or TRBV12-4 and TRBJ2-7; as DNA is missing, the TRBD1 call by TCRdb cannot be tested. This CDR3 contains 14 residues.

The gene calls are TRBV28 and TRBJ2-1; absent DNA, TCRdb's TRBD2 call cannot be checked. The CDR3 is 14 amino acids. The V gene's germline CDR1 is MDHEN and CDR2 SYDVKM. The CDR3 spells CASSQREAYNEQFF.

J is TRBJ2-5 and V is TRBV7-9; the D call from TCRdb, TRBD2, cannot be confirmed without DNA. CDR1 and CDR2 from the germline V gene are SEHNR and FQNEAQ (reference sequence). This CDR3 is 17 amino acids long. CDR3 sequence reads: CASSARDSGLIQETQYF.

The chain links TRBV27 to TRBJ2-7; TCRdb returns TRBD2, unconfirmable since there is no DNA. The CDR3 spans 15 residues. The germline CDR1 and CDR2 sequences are MNHEY and SMNVEV (reference sequence). The CDR3 sequence: CASSLWVSAVGEQYF.

The chain couples TRBV4-1 to TRBJ2-7; TCRdb names TRBD1, which stays unverified in the absence of DNA. Germline V lookup: CDR1 MGHRA, CDR2 YSYEKL. The length of the CDR3 is 13 residues. The CDR3 is CASSQGQNYEQYF.